This TCR beta chain was retrieved from a study of technical replicates of blood from a few donors. This CDR3 is built from 17 residues. Germline-derived CDR1 and CDR2 are LGHNA and YNFKEQ. The V and J ends lost 4 bases and 2 bases, in that order; junction bases with no gene match: 4. The method was immunoSEQ multiplex PCR; TCRdb's version includes in-frame clones alone and lacks a portion of them. Of tens of thousands of clones listed, less than 90% were seen once; the top ten hold less than 6%. The sequenced material came from PBMCs. The source is a human donor in good health. Some clones in this sample may be carry-over from other donors' samples. V and J are TRBV4-2 and TRBJ2-6; the match to TRBD2 covers 11 bases. The CDR3 loop reads CASSRSTSGTGANVLTF. The CDR3 DNA reads as TGTGCCAGCAGCCGCTCGACTAGCGGGACTGGGGCCAACGTCCTGACTTTC.